This T cell receptor beta chain was identified during a study of blood T cell repertoires in COVID-19. Study details: Material from acute and convalescent COVID-19 was sourced from the United States, Italy and Spain. Sample material is recorded as cDNA or gDNA derived from T cells, B-cell-depleted T cells, or PBMCs.

In the source study's methods: How many nucleated cells were present was estimated from reference gene primer amplification. The protocol was immunoSEQ multiplex PCR, while the TCRdb copy is restricted to in-frame clones and leaves out a portion. That table furnishes V, J and clone size, whereas the DNA furnished D and trimming. Found here are 200,000 to 300,000 clones, 75% to 90% of them singletons; the top ten hold more than 25%. Trimming stripped 3 bases from V and 2 bases from J, with 13 bases between. CDR3 length equals 15 residues. Per germline, CDR1 SGHDN and CDR2 FVKESK. The rearrangement joins TRBV14 to TRBJ1-2, with D possibly TRBD1 on 6 matching bases. The clonotype originates from a man in his forties with acute or convalescent COVID-19. The sample taken for sequencing was peripheral blood. CDR3 sequence reads: CASSQIGQLNYGYTF. CDR3 DNA sequence: TGTGCCAGCAGCCAGATAGGACAGCTAAACTATGGCTACACCTTC.